These 9 T cell receptor beta chains came from one sample sequenced in a study of blood T cell repertoires in COVID-19. Method: immunoSEQ multiplex PCR; TCRdb's copy keeps in-frame clones and lacks some. The table has approximately 130,000 clones, over 75% seen once. Sequencing was performed on peripheral blood. Receptors originate from a man aged 50-60 years with acute or convalescent COVID-19.

The chain carries TRBV6-5 and TRBJ1-2; D might be TRBD1 (6 bases). Germline lookup yields CDR1 MNHEY and CDR2 SVGAGI. The CDR3 is made up of 14 amino acids. The ends were cut back, 6 bases at V and 1 base at J, with 12 bases in the middle. In DNA, the CDR3 is TGTGCCAGCAGGACGACAGGCAGTAACTATGGCTACACCTTC. Its protein product is CASRTTGSNYGYTF.

V usage is TRBV3-1 (or the pseudogene TRBV3-2) and J usage is TRBJ2-2; 10 nucleotides match TRBD1. With 5 bases clipped from V and 3 bases from J, the junction kept 3 bases outside the gene matches. CDR1 LGHDT and CDR2 YNNKEL come from the germline V gene (reference sequence). There are 15 residues in the CDR3. The DNA for the CDR3 is TGTGCCAGCAGCAAGGGACAGGGGTACACCGGGGAGCTGTTTTTT. It is translated as CASSKGQGYTGELFF.

The chain combines TRBV6-5 with TRBJ1-4; TRBD1 is a possible D gene (5 bases). Between the trimmed V and J ends, which lost 5 bases and 8 bases, there was a span of 12 bases. The CDR3 is made up of 13 amino acids. Germline lookup yields CDR1 MNHEY and CDR2 SVGAGI. CDR3 protein: CASSRGAGEKLFF. The DNA of the CDR3 is TGTGCCAGCAGTAGGGGCGCGGGAGAAAAACTGTTTTTT.

The CDR3 here is CASSSKPGQGAGGYTF. The CDR3 region has the DNA TGTGCCAGCAGCTCTAAACCGGGACAGGGGGCAGGGGGCTACACCTTC. J is TRBJ1-2 and V is TRBV7-2; 12 positions agree with TRBD1. V dropped 4 bases and J dropped 8; count of bases not matched to a gene: 11. The germline CDR1 and CDR2 sequences are SGHTA and FQGNSA. The CDR3 has 16 residues.

The V and J genes are TRBV6-2 or TRBV6-3 and TRBJ1-2, with D tentatively TRBD1 (5 bases). The CDR3 consists of 15 residues. Per germline, CDR1 MNHEY and CDR2 SVGEGT. Trimming left V 3 bases short and J 0 bases short, with 11 bases between. The CDR3 loop is CASSYSGLPNYGYTF. The CDR3 nucleotides are TGTGCCAGCAGTTATTCGGGACTCCCTAACTATGGCTACACCTTC.

The chain couples TRBV6-2 or TRBV6-3 to TRBJ2-7; TRBD1 matches 10 bases. The CDR3 length is 16 residues. The trim removed 6 bases at V and 3 bases at J, leaving 11 bases unmatched. Per germline, CDR1 MNHEY and CDR2 SVGEGT. In DNA form, the CDR3 reads TGTGCCAGCAGCCACCGGGACAGGGGTTTGAACTACGAGCAGTACTTC. This codes for CASSHRDRGLNYEQYF.

The V and J genes are TRBV7-9 and TRBJ1-3; D call uncertain. V was cut by 5 bases and J by 4 bases, with 6 bases left in between. CDR3 length: 12 residues. CDR1 is SEHNR, CDR2 FQNEAQ, per germline (reference sequence). The CDR3 is CASSLIGNTIYF. CDR3 in DNA: TGTGCCAGCAGCCTTATCGGAAACACCATATATTTT.

The chain couples TRBV5-4 to TRBJ2-1, with TRBD1 identical over 9 bases. The ends lost 4 bases at V and 2 bases at J; junction bases unmatched: 4. CDR3 length: 15 residues. The V gene's germline CDR1 is SGHNT and CDR2 YYREEE (reference sequence). This CDR3 reads CASSLRDRAYNEQFF. The CDR3 DNA reads TGTGCCAGCAGCCTCCGGGACAGGGCCTACAATGAGCAGTTCTTC.

V usage is TRBV19 and J usage is TRBJ2-5; a weak D match, TRBD2 (5 bases). V lost 4 bases and J 5 bases, leaving 14 bases between the germline ends. The CDR3 sequence is 14 residues long. Germline lookup yields CDR1 LNHDA and CDR2 SQIVND (reference sequence). This chain's CDR3 is CASSTHPPGETQYF. CDR3 nucleotides: TGTGCCAGTAGTACCCACCCTCCGGGGGAGACCCAGTACTTC. The full variable domain, rest sourced from reference TRBV19 and TRBJ2-5, is DGGITQSPKYLFRKEGQNVTLSCEQNLNHDAMYWYRQDPGQGLRLIYYSQIVNDFQKGDIAEGYSVSREKKESFPLTVTSAQKNPTAFYLCASSTHPPGETQYFGPGTRLLVL.